Presented here are 29 T cell receptor beta chains from one specimen sequenced in a study of T cell responses to AZD1222 COVID-19 vaccine. The data were produced by immunoSEQ multiplex PCR, yet TCRdb's version contains in-frame clones alone and is incomplete. Counted here are approximately 70,000 clones, about four fifths occurring once; the ten biggest clones make up 5% to 6%. Sequencing used peripheral blood, obtained on day 0 of AZD1222 vaccination. The receptors were sampled from an adult in good health.

The chain links TRBV15 to TRBJ2-3, with D perhaps given as TRBD1 or TRBD2 (6 bases each). Germline V CDR1 and CDR2: LNHNV, YYDKDF (reference sequence). This CDR3 has 12 amino acids. The V end lost 8 bases, the J end lost 1 base, and 7 bases lay between the germline ends. The CDR3 coding sequence is TGTGCCACCGGGGGGCGCACAGATACGCAGTATTTT. Protein sequence: CATGGRTDTQYF. Variable domain in full (rest from reference TRBV15 and TRBJ2-3): DAMVIQNPRYQVTQFGKPVTLSCSQTLNHNVMYWYQQKSSQAPKLLFHYYDKDFNNEADTPDNFQSRRPNTSFCFLDIRSPGLGDTAMYLCATGGRTDTQYFGPGTRLTVL.

This clone was seen a few times. The chain couples TRBV7-3 to TRBJ2-1, with a possible D match to TRBD2 (6 bases). The CDR3 is made up of 15 amino acids. The V and J ends lost 5 bases and 7 bases respectively, with 18 bases between them. Germline values: CDR1 SGHTA, CDR2 FQGTGA. This CDR3 reads CASSPSPASVNEQFF. For the CDR3, the DNA is TGTGCCAGCAGCCCAAGCCCAGCTAGCGTTAATGAGCAGTTCTTC.

This clone has a single count. V is TRBV7-6 and J is TRBJ1-5; D is uncertain. There are 15 residues in the CDR3. CDR1 and CDR2 (germline): SGHVS, FNYEAQ. V was shortened by 0 bases and J by 0 bases, with 6 bases between the two germline ends. CDR3 nucleotides: TGTGCCAGCAGCTTAGCAGCGGGTAGCAATCAGCCCCAGCATTTT. Translating gives CASSLAAGSNQPQHF.

The gene calls are TRBV6-2 or TRBV6-3 and TRBJ2-5; D possibly matches TRBD1 or TRBD2 (5 bases each). The CDR3 has 14 residues. The ends were cut back, 5 bases at V and 3 bases at J, with 13 bases in the middle. Germline V gives CDR1 MNHEY, CDR2 SVGEGT. CDR3 DNA: TGTGCCAGCAGTACGGGCCTGGGGGAAGAGACCCAGTACTTC. Amino acids: CASSTGLGEETQYF.

CDR3 nucleotides: TGTGCCAGCAGCTTGCGTGGAGGAAGCTCTGGAAACACCATATATTTT. It specifies CASSLRGGSSGNTIYF. The genes are TRBV11-3 and TRBJ1-3; D not resolved. The CDR3 contains 16 residues. V lost 3 bases to trimming and J lost 0 bases, with 12 bases between them. Germline CDR1 reads SGHNT; CDR2 reads YENEEA.

As DNA, the CDR3 is TGTGCCAGCATCCCCGGGACGGGGAATTCACCCCTCCACTTT. Protein sequence: CASIPGTGNSPLHF. V and J are TRBV2 and TRBJ1-6, with D possibly TRBD1 on 5 matching bases. This CDR3 has 14 residues. Germline V CDR1 and CDR2: SNHLY, FYNNEI. Trimming removed 7 bases from V and 7 bases from J, with 14 bases in between.

The chain uses TRBV5-6 and TRBJ1-2; 7 bases match TRBD1. The ends lost 5 bases at V and 8 bases at J; junction bases unmatched: 6. The CDR3 is 12 residues long. The germline V gene encodes CDR1 SGHDT and CDR2 YYEEEE. This CDR3 is CASRLGQRGYTF. The CDR3 coding sequence is TGTGCCAGCAGGCTGGGACAGCGAGGCTACACCTTC. The full variable domain, in which reference TRBV5-6 and TRBJ1-2 provide the parts outside the CDR3, is DAGVTQSPTHLIKTRGQQVTLRCSPKSGHDTVSWYQQALGQGPQFIFQYYEEEERQRGNFPDRFSGHQFPNYSSELNVNALLLGDSALYLCASRLGQRGYTFGSGTRLTVV.

This clone was detected only once. The V gene is TRBV5-4, the J gene TRBJ1-2, with a weak D call TRBD1 (6 bases). Trimming shortened V by 1 base and J by 5 bases, and 12 bases separated the two germline ends. The CDR3 spans 14 residues. Germline CDR1 is SGHNT and CDR2 is YYREEE (reference sequence). DNA of the CDR3: TGTGCCAGCAGCTTGAGTGTACAGGGATATGGCTACACCTTC. Residues: CASSLSVQGYGYTF. Looking up the rest from reference TRBV5-4 and TRBJ1-2 gives the full variable domain: ETGVTQSPTHLIKTRGQQVTLRCSSQSGHNTVSWYQQALGQGPQFIFQYYREEENGRGNFPPRFSGLQFPNYSSELNVNALELDDSALYLCASSLSVQGYGYTFGSGTRLTVV.

This clone was observed a handful of times. The chain links TRBV7-3 to TRBJ1-2; D uncertain. This CDR3 region has 17 residues. CDR1 and CDR2 from the germline V gene are SGHTA and FQGTGA. Trimming stripped 0 bases from V and 5 bases from J, with 19 bases between. Here the CDR3 reads CASSLTRLERVPYGYTF. DNA for the CDR3: TGTGCCAGCAGCTTAACGCGCCTAGAGAGGGTCCCTTATGGCTACACCTTC.

The gene calls are TRBV10-3 and TRBJ2-7, with 11 bases identical to TRBD2. CDR1 ENHRY and CDR2 SYGVKD come from the germline V gene. J gave up 5 bases and V 10 bases, and 7 bases lay outside the gene matches. There are 13 residues in the CDR3. CDR3 DNA sequence: TGTGCCACGACACTAGCGGGGGCCCACGAGCAGTACTTC. Its protein product is CATTLAGAHEQYF.

The rearrangement links TRBV5-6 to TRBJ2-5; D is uncertain. Trimming removed 0 bases from V and 2 bases from J, with 11 bases in between. The V gene's germline CDR1 is SGHDT and CDR2 YYEEEE. This CDR3 contains 15 residues. Here the CDR3 reads CASSLGRAVQETQYF. DNA of the CDR3: TGTGCCAGCAGCTTGGGACGGGCCGTACAAGAGACCCAGTACTTC.

The CDR3 region has the DNA TGTGCCAGTTACGGGGGTAGCAATCAGCCCCAGCATTTT. Protein: CASYGGSNQPQHF. The chain combines TRBV6-5 with TRBJ1-5; TRBD1 might be the D (5 bases). V was shortened by 9 bases and J by 0 bases, with 9 bases between the two germline ends. The CDR3 extends over 13 amino acids. Germline V gene lookup returns CDR1 MNHEY and CDR2 SVGAGI.

The gene calls are TRBV18 and TRBJ2-7; D is possibly TRBD1 (5 bases). The V gene lost 2 bases and the J gene lost 0 bases, with 11 bases spanning the gap. The CDR3 totals 15 residues. CDR1 is KGHSH, CDR2 LQKENI, per germline. The CDR3 DNA sequence: TGTGCCAGCTCACCATCGGACACCAACTCCTACGAGCAGTACTTC. Residues: CASSPSDTNSYEQYF.

V usage is TRBV19 and J usage is TRBJ1-5; 7 bases align to TRBD1. Trimming cost V 3 bases and J 5 bases; bases outside gene matches: 7. The CDR3 contains 15 residues. In germline, CDR1 is LNHDA, CDR2 SQIVND (reference sequence). CDR3 sequence: CASSIGQDPYQPQHF. In DNA, the CDR3 is TGTGCCAGTAGTATCGGACAGGATCCCTATCAGCCCCAGCATTTT.

The chain joins TRBV5-1 to TRBJ2-5; D might be TRBD2 (5 bases). V gave up 7 bases and J gave up 3 bases, with 13 bases separating them. CDR3 length: 13 residues. The V gene's germline CDR1 is SGHRS and CDR2 YFSETQ. CDR3 bases: TGCGCCAGCCGAGGAGGTAGCGAAGAGACCCAGTACTTC. Translating gives CASRGGSEETQYF.

V gene TRBV19 combines with J gene TRBJ2-7, with D possibly matching TRBD1 (5 bases). From germline, CDR1 is LNHDA and CDR2 SQIVND (reference sequence). This CDR3 spans 15 amino acids. Trimming pared 1 base from V and 2 bases from J, leaving 12 bases between. The CDR3: CASSIGPTGAYEQYF. In nucleotides, the CDR3 is TGTGCCAGTAGTATAGGACCAACAGGAGCCTACGAGCAGTACTTC.

The chain recombines TRBV30 with TRBJ1-2, with TRBD1 identical over 7 bases. This CDR3 has 14 amino acids. Losses at the gene ends were 5 bases for V and 3 bases for J; bases not matched to a gene: 9. Germline loops: CDR1 GTSNPN, CDR2 SVGIG (reference sequence). CDR3 DNA: TGTGCCTGGGTAGGACAGGCGGGGTACTATGGCTACACCTTC. This sequence encodes CAWVGQAGYYGYTF.

V gene TRBV29-1 combines with J gene TRBJ1-5; D is unclear. This CDR3 has 13 amino acids. Deletions cut 6 bases from V and 4 bases from J, with 13 bases between. Germline lookup yields CDR1 SQVTM and CDR2 ANQGSEA. CDR3 sequence (DNA): TGCAGCGTCGGGGAAAATATAAATCAGCCCCAGCATTTT. This translates into CSVGENINQPQHF.

This chain uses TRBV30 with TRBJ2-1, with D possibly being TRBD1 (7 bases). Trimming left V 3 bases short and J 9 bases short, with 18 bases between. Germline values: CDR1 GTSNPN, CDR2 SVGIG (reference sequence). The CDR3 covers 14 residues. Written as DNA, the CDR3 is TGTGCCTGGAGCAACGAAGCAGGGGGAGGTGAGCAGTTCTTC. Translating gives CAWSNEAGGGEQFF. The variable domain in full, with the rest retrieved from reference TRBV30 and TRBJ2-1, is SQTIHQWPATLVQPVGSPLSLECTVEGTSNPNLYWYRQAAGRGLQLLFYSVGIGQISSEVPQNLSASRPQDRQFILSSKKLLLSDSGFYLCAWSNEAGGGEQFFGPGTRLTVL.

V is TRBV6-5 and J is TRBJ2-5; tentative D call: TRBD2 (5 bases). CDR1 is MNHEY and CDR2 is SVGAGI in the germline V gene. V lost 7 bases and J lost 1, with 13 bases in between. The CDR3 is made up of 14 amino acids. CDR3 in DNA: TGTGCCAGCAAGCCAGGACTCACCCAAGAGACCCAGTACTTC. This codes for CASKPGLTQETQYF.

The V call is TRBV2, the J call TRBJ1-2; unclear D gene. V lost 2 bases and J lost 0, with 10 bases in between. The germline gives CDR1 SNHLY, CDR2 FYNNEI. The CDR3 has 15 residues. The CDR3 loop reads CASSEISPANYGYTF. CDR3 nucleotide sequence: TGTGCCAGCAGTGAAATCAGCCCAGCTAACTATGGCTACACCTTC.

The chain uses TRBV3-1 (or the pseudogene TRBV3-2) and TRBJ1-1, with a tentative D call TRBD1 (5 bases). Trimming took 4 bases from V and 1 from J, leaving 16 bases between them. The V gene's germline CDR1 is LGHDT and CDR2 YNNKEL (reference sequence). This CDR3 contains 16 residues. CDR3 residues: CASSPRSGRPNTEAFF. DNA of the CDR3: TGTGCCAGCAGCCCACGTTCGGGACGGCCGAACACTGAAGCTTTCTTT.

This chain uses TRBV4-3 with TRBJ2-7, with D maybe TRBD1 (7 bases). V was shortened by 1 base and J by 9 bases, with 13 bases between the two germline ends. This CDR3 comprises 13 residues. Germline assignment: CDR1 LGHNA and CDR2 YSLEER. The CDR3 here is CASSQGQGGVQYF. The CDR3 DNA follows: TGCGCCAGCAGCCAAGGGCAGGGGGGAGTGCAGTACTTC.

V is TRBV7-9 and J is TRBJ2-7; the match to TRBD1 covers 10 bases. This CDR3 spans 16 amino acids. The germline V gene has CDR1 SEHNR and CDR2 FQNEAQ (reference sequence). Trimming at V came to 4 bases and at J to 1 base, leaving 7 bases not matched to a gene. The CDR3 reads CASSSPDRGLSYEQYF. In nucleotides, the CDR3 is TGTGCCAGCAGCTCCCCTGACAGGGGGCTGTCCTACGAGCAGTACTTC.

The chain has TRBV7-2 and TRBJ2-2, with D possibly being TRBD1 (6 bases). Trimming stripped 4 bases from V and 1 base from J, with 10 bases between. Germline lookup yields CDR1 SGHTA and CDR2 FQGNSA. This CDR3 has 15 residues. CDR3 DNA sequence: TGTGCCAGCAGCTGGGGCAGGGGGAACACCGGGGAGCTGTTTTTT. It yields the protein CASSWGRGNTGELFF.

This rearrangement joins TRBV4-2 to TRBJ2-5; 8 bases agree with TRBD2. Trimming removed 1 base from V and 5 bases from J; junction bases left unmatched: 3. Looked up from germline, CDR1 is LGHNA and CDR2 is YNFKEQ. CDR3 length: 14 amino acids. The CDR3 spells CASSQGTSIETQYF. The CDR3 nucleotides read TGTGCCAGCAGCCAAGGGACTAGCATCGAGACCCAGTACTTC.

The chain links TRBV5-1 to TRBJ2-3; maybe TRBD2 (6 bases). In germline, CDR1 is SGHRS, CDR2 YFSETQ. V shed 6 bases and J shed 2 bases, with 22 bases lying between them. This CDR3 contains 17 residues. The CDR3 reads CASKTHGGTSFTDTQYF. The CDR3 coding sequence is TGCGCCAGCAAAACCCATGGGGGGACCTCCTTCACAGATACGCAGTATTTT. The variable domain in full, with the rest retrieved from reference TRBV5-1 and TRBJ2-3, is KAGVTQTPRYLIKTRGQQVTLSCSPISGHRSVSWYQQTPGQGLQFLFEYFSETQRNKGNFPGRFSGRQFSNSRSEMNVSTLELGDSALYLCASKTHGGTSFTDTQYFGPGTRLTVL.

The chain combines TRBV6-5 with TRBJ2-5, with a weak D call TRBD2 (7 bases). Germline values: CDR1 MNHEY, CDR2 SVGAGI. The CDR3 is 14 amino acids. V lost 6 bases to trimming and J lost 5 bases, with 16 bases between them. The CDR3 sequence: CASRKPGGVETQYF. CDR3 DNA: TGTGCCAGCAGAAAACCGGGGGGCGTGGAGACCCAGTACTTC.

The rearrangement joins TRBV2 to TRBJ1-2; a possible D gene is TRBD1 (6 bases). Looked up from germline, CDR1 is SNHLY and CDR2 is FYNNEI. The CDR3 is 17 residues long. With 6 bases removed from V and 5 bases from J, the gap between germline ends came to 25 bases. CDR3 loop: CASRRSSYREGGYGYTF. The DNA for the CDR3 is TGTGCCAGCAGGAGATCGAGTTACAGGGAAGGCGGGTATGGCTACACCTTC.